The source of this T cell receptor beta chain is a study of blood T cell repertoires in COVID-19. Overall study context: Sources were T cells, B-cell-depleted T cells, or PBMCs; the material itself was cDNA or gDNA.

This CDR3 comprises 13 residues. The ends lost 11 bases at V and 3 bases at J; junction bases unmatched: 7. Germline-derived CDR1 and CDR2 are SNHLY and FYNNEI. It was during active infection that Seattle patients were enrolled and then longitudinally followed. In the original analysis: Amplification of reference gene primers provided the estimated nucleated cell counts. Some clones are missing from TCRdb's copy, which holds only in-frame ones; the method was immunoSEQ multiplex PCR. V, J and clone size derive from that table, while D and trimming were established from the DNA sequence. The profile covers under 450,000 clones, with about nine tenths appearing a single time and less than 2% taken by the ten largest.

The TCR sequence derives from a woman aged 40 to 50 with COVID-19, enrolled during active disease. Sequenced material: peripheral blood. V and J are TRBV2 and TRBJ2-5; TRBD2 matches at 9 bases. The CDR3 DNA is TGTGCCGGAAGCGGGGGGAGGGAAGAGACCCAGTACTTC. Its translation is CAGSGGREETQYF. Filled out from reference TRBV2 and TRBJ2-5, the complete variable domain reads EPEVTQTPSHQVTQMGQEVILRCVPISNHLYFYWYRQILGQKVEFLVSFYNNEISEKSEIFDDQFSVERPDGSNFTLKIRSTKLEDSAMYFCAGSGGREETQYFGPGTRLLVL.